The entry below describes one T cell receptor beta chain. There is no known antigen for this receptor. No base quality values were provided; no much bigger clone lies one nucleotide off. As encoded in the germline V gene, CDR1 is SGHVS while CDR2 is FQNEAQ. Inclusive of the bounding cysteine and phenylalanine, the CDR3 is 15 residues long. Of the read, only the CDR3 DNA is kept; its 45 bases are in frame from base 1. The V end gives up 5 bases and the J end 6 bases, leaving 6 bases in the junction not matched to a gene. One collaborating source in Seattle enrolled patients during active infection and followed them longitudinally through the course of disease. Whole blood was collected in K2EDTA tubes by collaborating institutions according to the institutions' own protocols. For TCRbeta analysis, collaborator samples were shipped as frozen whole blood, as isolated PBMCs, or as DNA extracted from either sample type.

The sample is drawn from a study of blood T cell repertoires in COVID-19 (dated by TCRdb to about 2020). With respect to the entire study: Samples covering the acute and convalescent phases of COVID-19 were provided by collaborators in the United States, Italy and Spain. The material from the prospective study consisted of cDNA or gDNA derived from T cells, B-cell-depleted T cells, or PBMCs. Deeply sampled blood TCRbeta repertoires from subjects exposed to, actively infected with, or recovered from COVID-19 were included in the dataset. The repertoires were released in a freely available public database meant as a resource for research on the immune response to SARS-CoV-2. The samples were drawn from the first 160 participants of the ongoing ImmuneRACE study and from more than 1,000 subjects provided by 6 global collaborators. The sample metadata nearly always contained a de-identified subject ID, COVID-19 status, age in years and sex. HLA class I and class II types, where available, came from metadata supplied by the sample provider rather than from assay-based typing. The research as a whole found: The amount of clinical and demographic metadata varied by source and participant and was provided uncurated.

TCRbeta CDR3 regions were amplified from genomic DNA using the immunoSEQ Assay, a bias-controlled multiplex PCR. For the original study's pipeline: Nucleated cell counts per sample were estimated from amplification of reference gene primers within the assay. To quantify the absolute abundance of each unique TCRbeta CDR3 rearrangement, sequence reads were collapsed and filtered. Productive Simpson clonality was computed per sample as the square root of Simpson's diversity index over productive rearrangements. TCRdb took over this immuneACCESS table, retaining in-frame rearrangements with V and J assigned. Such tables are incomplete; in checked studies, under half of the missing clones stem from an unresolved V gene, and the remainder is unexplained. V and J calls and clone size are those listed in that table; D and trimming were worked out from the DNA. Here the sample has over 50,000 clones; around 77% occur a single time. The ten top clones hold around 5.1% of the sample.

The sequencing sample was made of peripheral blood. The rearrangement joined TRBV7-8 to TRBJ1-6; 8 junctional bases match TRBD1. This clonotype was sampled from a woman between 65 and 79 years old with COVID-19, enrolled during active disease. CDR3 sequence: CASSRTGGGNSPLHF. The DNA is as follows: TGTGCCAGCAGCAGAACAGGGGGGGGTAATTCACCCCTCCACTTT.